Listed below are T cell receptor beta chains from one sample, sequenced in a study of vaccination and CD4 T cells after COVID-19. Each CDR3 protein gets one entry after TCRdb re-called the PCR reads with MiXCR. Of about 5,500 distinct CDR3 sequences listed, 34% are singletons. These receptors have no identified antigens. Specimen: CD4+ T cells from blood, cultured in vitro, collected after SARS-CoV-2 vaccination. These receptors were collected from a human donor who had recovered from COVID-19. Both conserved end residues are part of each CDR3. A D gene is named only where the DNA matches it firmly. Rows give clone size only sometimes, using once, few, many, or a class for an expanded clone.

v_gene: TRBV6-1; abundance: NA; j_gene: TRBJ2-7; d_gene: NA; CDR3aa: CASSATEIGAKYEQYF; CDR3nt: TGTGCCAGCAGTGCGACCGAGATAGGGGCCAAGTACGAGCAGTACTTC
v_gene: TRBV18; abundance: NA; j_gene: TRBJ1-6; d_gene: TRBD1; CDR3aa: CASRGTGDNSPLHF; CDR3nt: TGTGCCAGCCGGGGGACAGGGGACAATTCACCCCTCCACTTT
v_gene: TRBV19; abundance: few; j_gene: TRBJ1-5; d_gene: TRBD1; CDR3aa: CASRGTVENQPQHF; CDR3nt: TGTGCCAGTAGAGGGACAGTTGAAAATCAGCCCCAGCATTTT
v_gene: TRBV30; abundance: few; j_gene: TRBJ1-5; d_gene: NA; CDR3aa: CACTGRGQPQHF; CDR3nt: TGTGCCTGTACAGGGAGGGGTCAGCCCCAGCATTTT
v_gene: TRBV28; abundance: NA; j_gene: TRBJ2-1; d_gene: TRBD2; CDR3aa: CASSFLGRLAGIYNEQFF; CDR3nt: TGTGCCAGCAGTTTTTTGGGGCGGCTAGCGGGAATCTACAATGAGCAGTTCTTC
v_gene: TRBV30; abundance: NA; j_gene: TRBJ1-2; d_gene: NA; CDR3aa: CAWSTQGGGGYTF; CDR3nt: TGTGCCTGGAGTACACAGGGTGGAGGAGGCTACACCTTC
v_gene: TRBV18; abundance: NA; j_gene: TRBJ2-1; d_gene: NA; CDR3aa: CASSRGWNRDNEQFF; CDR3nt: TGTGCCAGCTCACGAGGTTGGAATCGGGACAATGAGCAGTTCTTC
v_gene: TRBV6-2/TRBV6-3; abundance: NA; j_gene: TRBJ2-1; d_gene: TRBD1; CDR3aa: CASRLTGGYEQFF; CDR3nt: TGTGCCAGCAGACTGACAGGGGGCTATGAGCAGTTCTTC
v_gene: TRBV29-1; abundance: NA; j_gene: TRBJ1-2; d_gene: TRBD1; CDR3aa: CSVVRGAEGYTF; CDR3nt: TGCAGCGTCGTCAGGGGGGCGGAGGGCTACACCTTC
v_gene: TRBV7-9; abundance: NA; j_gene: TRBJ2-2; d_gene: TRBD2; CDR3aa: CASSLSPSGNTGELFF; CDR3nt: TGTGCCAGCAGCTTGTCACCTAGCGGGAACACCGGGGAGCTGTTTTTT
v_gene: TRBV6-1; abundance: NA; j_gene: TRBJ2-7; d_gene: TRBD1; CDR3aa: CASSGQGWHEQYF; CDR3nt: TGTGCCAGCAGTGGACAGGGTTGGCACGAGCAGTACTTC
v_gene: TRBV29-1; abundance: few; j_gene: TRBJ2-7; d_gene: TRBD2; CDR3aa: CSAKAGGPGEQYF; CDR3nt: TGCAGCGCAAAAGCGGGAGGGCCGGGGGAGCAGTACTTC
v_gene: TRBV6-2/TRBV6-3; abundance: NA; j_gene: TRBJ2-1; d_gene: TRBD2; CDR3aa: CASSGTSGGVSYNEQFF; CDR3nt: TGTGCCAGCAGCGGGACTAGCGGGGGGGTCTCCTACAATGAGCAGTTCTTC
v_gene: TRBV20-1; abundance: few; j_gene: TRBJ2-5; d_gene: NA; CDR3aa: CSAYTTLLASQETQYF; CDR3nt: TGCAGTGCTTACACAACCCTCCTTGCGTCACAAGAGACCCAGTACTTC
v_gene: TRBV7-2; abundance: NA; j_gene: TRBJ1-4; d_gene: TRBD1; CDR3aa: CASSSMATGAKEKLFF; CDR3nt: TGTGCCAGCAGCTCAATGGCTACAGGGGCGAAGGAAAAACTGTTTTTT
v_gene: TRBV6-5; abundance: NA; j_gene: TRBJ2-7; d_gene: NA; CDR3aa: CASSYSKAHFGDEQYF; CDR3nt: TGTGCCAGCAGTTACTCGAAGGCACACTTCGGGGACGAGCAGTACTTC
v_gene: TRBV5-4; abundance: NA; j_gene: TRBJ1-1; d_gene: TRBD1; CDR3aa: CASRIGGGQLNTEAFF; CDR3nt: TGTGCCAGCAGGATCGGGGGGGGACAGCTAAACACTGAAGCTTTCTTT
v_gene: TRBV7-9; abundance: few; j_gene: TRBJ2-1; d_gene: TRBD2; CDR3aa: CASSLTERESYNEQFF; CDR3nt: TGTGCCAGCAGCTTAACCGAGCGGGAGTCCTACAATGAGCAGTTCTTC
v_gene: TRBV5-6; abundance: medium-sized; j_gene: TRBJ1-2; d_gene: TRBD1; CDR3aa: CASSLGQGWGYGYTF; CDR3nt: TGTGCCAGCAGCTTGGGACAGGGGTGGGGATATGGCTACACCTTC
v_gene: TRBV6-1; abundance: NA; j_gene: TRBJ1-1; d_gene: NA; CDR3aa: CASSEAVDTEAFF; CDR3nt: TGTGCCAGCAGTGAAGCAGTCGACACTGAAGCTTTCTTT
v_gene: TRBV7-9; abundance: few; j_gene: TRBJ1-2; d_gene: TRBD1; CDR3aa: CASSTWTGDYGYTF; CDR3nt: TGTGCCAGCAGCACTTGGACAGGGGACTATGGCTACACCTTC
v_gene: TRBV28; abundance: few; j_gene: TRBJ2-3; d_gene: NA; CDR3aa: CASSWTFTDTQYF; CDR3nt: TGTGCCAGCAGTTGGACCTTCACAGATACGCAGTATTTT
v_gene: TRBV12-3/TRBV12-4; abundance: few; j_gene: TRBJ1-1; d_gene: NA; CDR3aa: CASSLALRAEAFF; CDR3nt: TGTGCCAGCAGTTTAGCCCTACGAGCAGAAGCTTTCTTT
v_gene: TRBV7-9; abundance: NA; j_gene: TRBJ2-1; d_gene: TRBD2; CDR3aa: CASSPGGSLAGFYNEQFF; CDR3nt: TGTGCCAGCAGCCCGGGGGGTTCGCTAGCGGGGTTCTACAATGAGCAGTTCTTC
v_gene: TRBV7-2; abundance: NA; j_gene: TRBJ1-6; d_gene: NA; CDR3aa: CASSLATALERGFSPLHF; CDR3nt: TGTGCCAGCAGCTTAGCCACAGCCCTAGAACGAGGATTTTCACCCCTCCACTTT
v_gene: TRBV7-2; abundance: NA; j_gene: TRBJ2-3; d_gene: NA; CDR3aa: CASRGLSGDTQYF; CDR3nt: TGTGCCAGCAGGGGACTTTCGGGAGATACGCAGTATTTT
v_gene: TRBV6-5; abundance: NA; j_gene: TRBJ2-1; d_gene: NA; CDR3aa: CASSYSRRPTAYNEQFF; CDR3nt: TGTGCCAGCAGTTACTCGAGACGTCCAACAGCCTACAATGAGCAGTTCTTC
v_gene: TRBV5-6; abundance: NA; j_gene: TRBJ2-5; d_gene: TRBD1; CDR3aa: CASSPQGMGLETQYF; CDR3nt: TGTGCCAGCAGTCCACAGGGGATGGGTTTAGAGACCCAGTACTTC
v_gene: TRBV2; abundance: NA; j_gene: TRBJ2-4; d_gene: TRBD2; CDR3aa: CASRSRTSGSDIQYF; CDR3nt: TGTGCCAGCAGAAGCAGGACTAGCGGGAGTGACATTCAGTACTTC
v_gene: TRBV27; abundance: few; j_gene: TRBJ1-2; d_gene: TRBD1; CDR3aa: CASSTLTGREYGYTF; CDR3nt: TGTGCCAGCAGTACCCTGACAGGGCGGGAATATGGCTACACCTTC
v_gene: TRBV11-2; abundance: NA; j_gene: TRBJ1-1; d_gene: NA; CDR3aa: CASSLESGPGAFF; CDR3nt: TGTGCCAGCAGCTTAGAATCCGGACCTGGAGCTTTCTTT
v_gene: TRBV7-9; abundance: few; j_gene: TRBJ2-5; d_gene: NA; CDR3aa: CASSPKVRVGETQYF; CDR3nt: TGTGCCAGCAGCCCAAAAGTCAGGGTGGGCGAGACCCAGTACTTC
v_gene: TRBV30; abundance: NA; j_gene: TRBJ2-1; d_gene: TRBD2; CDR3aa: CAWSPTSGAQFF; CDR3nt: TGTGCCTGGAGTCCCACTAGCGGGGCGCAGTTCTTC
v_gene: TRBV6-2/TRBV6-3; abundance: NA; j_gene: TRBJ1-1; d_gene: NA; CDR3aa: CASSWGPRAEAFF; CDR3nt: TGTGCCAGCAGCTGGGGCCCGAGGGCTGAAGCTTTCTTT
v_gene: TRBV6-2/TRBV6-3; abundance: NA; j_gene: TRBJ1-6; d_gene: TRBD1; CDR3aa: CTNGWDRGLNSPLHF; CDR3nt: TGTACCAACGGGTGGGACAGGGGACTAAATTCACCCCTCCACTTT
v_gene: TRBV20-1; abundance: medium-sized; j_gene: TRBJ1-5; d_gene: NA; CDR3aa: CSASPDTGYQPQHF; CDR3nt: TGCAGTGCTAGCCCCGACACCGGATATCAGCCCCAGCATTTT
v_gene: TRBV7-9; abundance: medium-sized; j_gene: TRBJ2-3; d_gene: NA; CDR3aa: CASSPLSASTDTQYF; CDR3nt: TGTGCCAGCAGCCCGTTATCAGCTAGCACAGATACGCAGTATTTT
v_gene: TRBV7-2; abundance: NA; j_gene: TRBJ1-1; d_gene: NA; CDR3aa: CASSLNRNTEAFF; CDR3nt: TGTGCCAGCAGCCTCAATCGTAACACTGAAGCTTTCTTT
v_gene: TRBV7-2; abundance: NA; j_gene: TRBJ2-1; d_gene: NA; CDR3aa: CASSPYPRVPSYNEQFF; CDR3nt: TGTGCCAGCAGTCCCTACCCTCGGGTTCCCTCCTACAATGAGCAGTTCTTC
v_gene: TRBV20-1; abundance: few; j_gene: TRBJ2-5; d_gene: NA; CDR3aa: CSARERGGQETQYF; CDR3nt: TGCAGTGCTAGAGAGCGGGGTGGCCAAGAGACCCAGTACTTC
v_gene: TRBV28; abundance: few; j_gene: TRBJ2-7; d_gene: NA; CDR3aa: CASKPTYEQYF; CDR3nt: TGTGCCAGCAAACCGACCTACGAGCAGTATTTC
v_gene: TRBV18; abundance: NA; j_gene: TRBJ2-5; d_gene: TRBD1; CDR3aa: CASSSSGQGRETQYF; CDR3nt: TGTGCCAGCTCCTCCTCGGGACAGGGGAGAGAGACCCAGTACTTC
v_gene: TRBV7-2; abundance: NA; j_gene: TRBJ2-7; d_gene: NA; CDR3aa: CASSTTEFTYEQYF; CDR3nt: TGTGCCAGCAGCACGACCGAGTTCACCTACGAGCAGTACTTC